The 5 T cell receptor beta chains below were found in one sample sequenced in a study of radiation and T cells in renal cell carcinoma. Time point indicated: blood 2 weeks post-SBRT. Treatment: 15 Gy SBRT to primary tumor, nephrectomy 4 weeks later. This table comes from immunoSEQ multiplex PCR, and its TCRdb copy is limited to in-frame clones, with some not included. This table has some 120,000 clones, around 90% appearing once. The material was blood, obtained from a patient whose treatment included radiotherapy and nephrectomy. These receptors originate from a woman in her 70s with renal cell carcinoma.

This clone was seen only a few times. V gene TRBV20-1 combines with J gene TRBJ2-5; no clear D gene. Germline CDR1 reads DFQATT; CDR2 reads SNEGSKA (reference sequence). The CDR3 is made up of 11 amino acids. The V and J ends lost 5 bases and 5 bases respectively, with 9 bases between them. The CDR3: CSALPLETQYF. The CDR3 nucleotides are TGCAGTGCTCTCCCTCTGGAGACCCAGTACTTC.

The J gene is TRBJ2-1, the V gene TRBV15; 8 positions agree with TRBD1. CDR1 and CDR2 (germline): LNHNV, YYDKDF (reference sequence). V shed 5 bases and J 6 bases; nucleotides not matched to a gene: 9. The length of the CDR3 is 15 residues. CDR3 coding DNA: TGTGCCACCAGCCCAAGCCGGGACAGGCGCAATGAGCAGTTCTTC. It codes for CATSPSRDRRNEQFF.

The chain is built from TRBV5-1 and TRBJ2-1; D may be TRBD1 (5 bases). Trimming took 4 bases from V and 0 from J, leaving 11 bases between them. There are 15 residues in the CDR3. CDR1 and CDR2 from the germline V gene are SGHRS and YFSETQ. The chain's CDR3 is CASSQQVSSYNEQFF. As DNA, the CDR3 is TGCGCCAGCAGCCAACAGGTTAGCTCCTACAATGAGCAGTTCTTC.

The rearrangement joins TRBV30 to TRBJ2-3, with a weak D call TRBD1 (5 bases). Trimming removed 8 bases from V and 10 bases from J, with 16 bases in between. The CDR3 has 11 amino acids. CDR1 and CDR2 (germline): GTSNPN, SVGIG (reference sequence). CDR3 loop: CALRGSWAQYF. CDR3 nucleotide sequence: TGTGCCCTAAGGGGCAGTTGGGCGCAGTATTTT. Combining the CDR3 with reference TRBV30 and TRBJ2-3 gives the whole variable domain SQTIHQWPATLVQPVGSPLSLECTVEGTSNPNLYWYRQAAGRGLQLLFYSVGIGQISSEVPQNLSASRPQDRQFILSSKKLLLSDSGFYLCALRGSWAQYFGPGTRLTVL.

The chain joins TRBV6-5 to TRBJ1-1, with 8 nucleotides matching TRBD1. V lost 5 bases and J lost 4; bases outside the gene matches: 6. CDR1 is MNHEY, CDR2 SVGAGI, per germline. The CDR3 runs 14 residues. The CDR3 DNA reads TGTGCCAGCAGTAGGACAGGGTTCGCCACTGAAGCTTTCTTT. Translation gives CASSRTGFATEAFF.